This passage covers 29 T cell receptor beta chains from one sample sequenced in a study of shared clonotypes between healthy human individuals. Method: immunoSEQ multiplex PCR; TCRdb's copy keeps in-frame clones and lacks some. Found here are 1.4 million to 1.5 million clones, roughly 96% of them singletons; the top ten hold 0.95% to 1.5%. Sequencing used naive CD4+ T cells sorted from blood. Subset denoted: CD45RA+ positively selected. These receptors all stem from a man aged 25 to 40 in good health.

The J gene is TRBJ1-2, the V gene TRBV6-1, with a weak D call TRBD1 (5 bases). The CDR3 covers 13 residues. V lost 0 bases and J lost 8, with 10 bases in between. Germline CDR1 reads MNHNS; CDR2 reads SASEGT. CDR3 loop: CASSEARQGGYTF. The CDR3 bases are TGTGCCAGCAGTGAAGCTCGGCAGGGAGGCTACACCTTC.

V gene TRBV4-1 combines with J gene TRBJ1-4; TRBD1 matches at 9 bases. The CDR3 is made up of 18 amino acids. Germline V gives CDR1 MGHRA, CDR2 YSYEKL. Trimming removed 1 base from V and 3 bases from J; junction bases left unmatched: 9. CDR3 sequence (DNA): TGCGCCAGCAGCCAAGCAACAGGGGGCGGGCGTTCTAATGAAAAACTGTTTTTT. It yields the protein CASSQATGGGRSNEKLFF.

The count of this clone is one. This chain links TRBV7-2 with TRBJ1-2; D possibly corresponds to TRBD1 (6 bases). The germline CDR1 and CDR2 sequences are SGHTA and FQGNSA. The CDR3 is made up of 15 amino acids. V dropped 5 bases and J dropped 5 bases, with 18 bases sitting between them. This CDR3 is CASSADRRFRYGYTF. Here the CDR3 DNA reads TGTGCCAGCAGCGCAGACAGGCGGTTTAGGTATGGCTACACCTTC. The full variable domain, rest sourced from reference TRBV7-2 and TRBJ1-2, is GAGVSQSPSNKVTEKGKDVELRCDPISGHTALYWYRQSLGQGLEFLIYFQGNSAPDKSGLPSDRFSAERTGGSVSTLTIQRTQQEDSAVYLCASSADRRFRYGYTFGSGTRLTVV.

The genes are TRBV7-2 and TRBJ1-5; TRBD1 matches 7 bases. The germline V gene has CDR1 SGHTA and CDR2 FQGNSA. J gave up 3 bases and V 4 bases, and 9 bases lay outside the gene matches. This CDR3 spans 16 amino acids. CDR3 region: CASSSQGVGTNQPQHF. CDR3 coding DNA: TGTGCCAGCAGCTCTCAGGGGGTAGGGACCAATCAGCCCCAGCATTTT.

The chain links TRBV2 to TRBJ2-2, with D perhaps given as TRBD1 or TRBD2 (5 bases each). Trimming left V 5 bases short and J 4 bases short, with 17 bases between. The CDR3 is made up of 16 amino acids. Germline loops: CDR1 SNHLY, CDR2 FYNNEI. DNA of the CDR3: TGTGCCAGCAGTTATACGGGACCCCTAGTCACCGGGGAGCTGTTTTTT. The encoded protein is CASSYTGPLVTGELFF.

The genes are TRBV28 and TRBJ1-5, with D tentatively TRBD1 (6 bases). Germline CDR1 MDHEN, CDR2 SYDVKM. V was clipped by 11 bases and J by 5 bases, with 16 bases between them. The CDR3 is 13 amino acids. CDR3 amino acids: CAVNGGPYQPQHF. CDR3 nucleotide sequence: TGTGCCGTCAACGGGGGGCCCTATCAGCCCCAGCATTTT.

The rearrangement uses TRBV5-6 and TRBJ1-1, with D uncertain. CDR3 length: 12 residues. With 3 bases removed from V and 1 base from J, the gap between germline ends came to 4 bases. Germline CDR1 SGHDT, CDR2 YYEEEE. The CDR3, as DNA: TGTGCCAGCAGCTATCCGAACACTGAAGCTTTCTTT. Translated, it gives CASSYPNTEAFF.

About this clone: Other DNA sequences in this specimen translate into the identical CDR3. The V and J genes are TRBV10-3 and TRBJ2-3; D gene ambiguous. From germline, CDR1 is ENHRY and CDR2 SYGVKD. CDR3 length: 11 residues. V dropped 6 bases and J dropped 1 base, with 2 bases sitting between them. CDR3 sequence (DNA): TGTGCCATCAGCCGCACAGATACGCAGTATTTT. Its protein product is CAISRTDTQYF.

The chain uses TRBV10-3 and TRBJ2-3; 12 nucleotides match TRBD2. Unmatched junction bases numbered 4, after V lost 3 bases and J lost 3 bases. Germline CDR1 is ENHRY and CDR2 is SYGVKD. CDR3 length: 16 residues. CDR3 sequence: CAISDWTSGETDTQYF. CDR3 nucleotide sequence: TGTGCCATCAGTGATTGGACTAGCGGGGAGACAGATACGCAGTATTTT.

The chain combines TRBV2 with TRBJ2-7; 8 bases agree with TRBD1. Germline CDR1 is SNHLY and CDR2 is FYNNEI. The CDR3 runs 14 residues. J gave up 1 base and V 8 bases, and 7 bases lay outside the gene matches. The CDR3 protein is CASRPGGRSYEQYF. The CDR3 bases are TGTGCCAGCCGACCAGGGGGCAGGTCCTACGAGCAGTACTTC.

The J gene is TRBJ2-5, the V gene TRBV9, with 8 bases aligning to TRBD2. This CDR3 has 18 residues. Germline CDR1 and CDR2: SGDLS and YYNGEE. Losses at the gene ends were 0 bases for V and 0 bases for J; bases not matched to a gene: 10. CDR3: CASSVDGRAGWYQETQYF. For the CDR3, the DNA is TGTGCCAGCAGCGTAGACGGGAGGGCGGGTTGGTACCAAGAGACCCAGTACTTC.

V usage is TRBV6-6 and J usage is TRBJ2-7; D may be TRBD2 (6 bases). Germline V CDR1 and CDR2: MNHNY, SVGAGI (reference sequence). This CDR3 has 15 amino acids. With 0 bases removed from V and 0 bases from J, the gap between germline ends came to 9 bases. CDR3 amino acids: CASSYSGTVSYEQYF. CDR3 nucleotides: TGTGCCAGCAGTTACTCGGGGACTGTCTCCTACGAGCAGTACTTC.

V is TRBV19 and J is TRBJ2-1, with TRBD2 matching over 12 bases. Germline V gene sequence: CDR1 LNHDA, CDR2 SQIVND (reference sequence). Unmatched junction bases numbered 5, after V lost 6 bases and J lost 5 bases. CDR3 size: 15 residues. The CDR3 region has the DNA TGTGCCAGTAGGGGAAGACTAGCGGGAGACAATGAGCAGTTCTTC. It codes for CASRGRLAGDNEQFF.

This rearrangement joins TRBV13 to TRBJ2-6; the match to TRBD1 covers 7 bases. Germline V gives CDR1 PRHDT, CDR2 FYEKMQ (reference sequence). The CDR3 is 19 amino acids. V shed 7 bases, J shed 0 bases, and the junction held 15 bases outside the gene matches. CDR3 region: CASTEFWGQSGSGANVLTF. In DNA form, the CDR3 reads TGTGCCAGCACGGAGTTCTGGGGACAGTCTGGCTCTGGGGCCAACGTCCTGACTTTC. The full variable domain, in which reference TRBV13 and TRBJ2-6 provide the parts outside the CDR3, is AAGVIQSPRHLIKEKRETATLKCYPIPRHDTVYWYQQGPGQDPQFLISFYEKMQSDKGSIPDRFSAQQFSDYHSELNMSSLELGDSALYFCASTEFWGQSGSGANVLTFGAGSRLTVL.

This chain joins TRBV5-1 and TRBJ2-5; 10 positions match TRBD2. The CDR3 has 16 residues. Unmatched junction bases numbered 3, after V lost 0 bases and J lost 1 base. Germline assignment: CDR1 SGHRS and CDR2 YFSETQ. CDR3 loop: CASSLGSGRVQETQYF. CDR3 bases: TGCGCCAGCAGCTTGGGAAGCGGGAGGGTCCAAGAGACCCAGTACTTC.

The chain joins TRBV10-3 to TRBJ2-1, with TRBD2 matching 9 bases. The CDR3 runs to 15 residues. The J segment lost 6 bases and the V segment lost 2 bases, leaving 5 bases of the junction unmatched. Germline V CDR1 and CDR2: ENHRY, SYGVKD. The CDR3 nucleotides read TGTGCCATCAGTGAGCCGGGACTAGCCTCCAATGAGCAGTTCTTC. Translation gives CAISEPGLASNEQFF.

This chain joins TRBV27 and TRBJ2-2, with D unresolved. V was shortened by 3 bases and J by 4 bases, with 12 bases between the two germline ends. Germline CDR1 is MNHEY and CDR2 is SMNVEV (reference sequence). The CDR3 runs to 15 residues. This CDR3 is CASSFFPVTTGELFF. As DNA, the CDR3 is TGTGCCAGCAGTTTTTTCCCGGTCACCACCGGGGAGCTGTTTTTT.

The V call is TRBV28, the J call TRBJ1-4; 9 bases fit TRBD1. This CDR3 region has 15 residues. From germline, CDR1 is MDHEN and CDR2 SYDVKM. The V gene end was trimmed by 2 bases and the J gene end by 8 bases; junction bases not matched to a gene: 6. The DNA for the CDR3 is TGTGCCAGCAGTTTACGGGACAGGGTGAACGAAAAACTGTTTTTT. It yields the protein CASSLRDRVNEKLFF.

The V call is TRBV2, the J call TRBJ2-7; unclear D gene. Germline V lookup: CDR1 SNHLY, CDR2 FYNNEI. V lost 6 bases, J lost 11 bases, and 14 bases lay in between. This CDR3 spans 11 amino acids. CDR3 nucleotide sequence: TGTGCCAGCAGGATTGAAGGGATGGAGTACTTC. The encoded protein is CASRIEGMEYF.

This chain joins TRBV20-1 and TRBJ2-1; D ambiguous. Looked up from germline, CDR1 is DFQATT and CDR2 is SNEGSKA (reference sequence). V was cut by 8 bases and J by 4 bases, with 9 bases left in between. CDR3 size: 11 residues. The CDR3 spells CSPSFYNEQFF. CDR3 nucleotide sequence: TGCAGTCCTTCGTTTTACAATGAGCAGTTCTTC.

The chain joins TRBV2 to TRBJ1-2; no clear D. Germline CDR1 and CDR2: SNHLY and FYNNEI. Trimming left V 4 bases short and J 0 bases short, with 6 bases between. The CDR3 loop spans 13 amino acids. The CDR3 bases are TGTGCCAGCAGTGTGGAAGCTAACTATGGCTACACCTTC. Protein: CASSVEANYGYTF.

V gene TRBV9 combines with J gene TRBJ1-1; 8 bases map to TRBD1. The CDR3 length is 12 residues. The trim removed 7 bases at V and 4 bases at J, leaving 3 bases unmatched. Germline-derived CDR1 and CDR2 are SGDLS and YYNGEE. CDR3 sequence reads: CASGQGITEAFF. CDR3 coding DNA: TGTGCCAGCGGACAGGGCATCACTGAAGCTTTCTTT.

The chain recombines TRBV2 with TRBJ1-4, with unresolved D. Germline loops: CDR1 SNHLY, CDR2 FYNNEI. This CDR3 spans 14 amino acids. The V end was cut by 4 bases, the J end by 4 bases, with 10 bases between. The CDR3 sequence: CASSAREHNEKLFF. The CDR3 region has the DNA TGTGCCAGCAGTGCTAGGGAGCATAATGAAAAACTGTTTTTT. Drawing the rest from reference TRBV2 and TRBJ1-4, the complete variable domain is EPEVTQTPSHQVTQMGQEVILRCVPISNHLYFYWYRQILGQKVEFLVSFYNNEISEKSEIFDDQFSVERPDGSNFTLKIRSTKLEDSAMYFCASSAREHNEKLFFGSGTQLSVL.

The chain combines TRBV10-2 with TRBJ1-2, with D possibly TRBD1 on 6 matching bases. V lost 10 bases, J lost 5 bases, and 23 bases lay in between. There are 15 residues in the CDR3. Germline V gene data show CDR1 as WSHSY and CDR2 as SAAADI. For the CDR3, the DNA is TGCGCCACCTCGACTGGACAGTCCTGGGGATATGGCTACACCTTC. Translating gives CATSTGQSWGYGYTF.

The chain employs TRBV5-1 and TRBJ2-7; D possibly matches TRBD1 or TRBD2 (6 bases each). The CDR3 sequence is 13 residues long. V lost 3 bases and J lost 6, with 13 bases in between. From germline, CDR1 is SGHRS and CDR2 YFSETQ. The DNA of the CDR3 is TGCGCCAGCAGCTATGAGGGGGGCCGCGAGCAGTACTTC. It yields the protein CASSYEGGREQYF.

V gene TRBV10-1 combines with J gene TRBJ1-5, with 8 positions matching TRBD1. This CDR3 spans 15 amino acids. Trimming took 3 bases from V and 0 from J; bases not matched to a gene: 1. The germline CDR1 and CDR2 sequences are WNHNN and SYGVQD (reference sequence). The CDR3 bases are TGCGCCAGCAGTGAAGGACAGGGTAGCAATCAGCCCCAGCATTTT. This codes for CASSEGQGSNQPQHF.

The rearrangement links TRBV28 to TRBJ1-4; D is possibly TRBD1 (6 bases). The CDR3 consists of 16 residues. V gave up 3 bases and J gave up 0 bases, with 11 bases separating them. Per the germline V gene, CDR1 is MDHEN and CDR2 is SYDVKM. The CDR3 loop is CASSLTGRATNEKLFF. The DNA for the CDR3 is TGTGCCAGCAGTTTGACAGGACGTGCAACTAATGAAAAACTGTTTTTT.

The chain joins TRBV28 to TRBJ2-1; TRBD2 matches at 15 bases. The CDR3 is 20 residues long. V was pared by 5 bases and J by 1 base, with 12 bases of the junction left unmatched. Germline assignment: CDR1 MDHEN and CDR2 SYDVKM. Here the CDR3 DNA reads TGTGCCAGCAGTCGACTCCCGGGACTAGCGGGAGGTAGGTCCTACAATGAGCAGTTCTTC. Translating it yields CASSRLPGLAGGRSYNEQFF.

CDR3 residues: CSGLPLLRGGTEAFF. The CDR3 DNA reads as TGCAGCGGGTTGCCCCTTTTGAGGGGAGGCACTGAAGCTTTCTTT. This chain joins TRBV29-1 and TRBJ1-1, with D perhaps matching TRBD1 (5 bases). Trimming left V 7 bases short and J 4 bases short, with 22 bases between. CDR1 SQVTM and CDR2 ANQGSEA come from the germline V gene. The CDR3 has 15 amino acids.